The 22 T cell receptor beta chains below were found in one sample sequenced in a study of blood T cell repertoires in COVID-19. Assay used: immunoSEQ multiplex PCR; TCRdb lists only in-frame clones, some missing. The repertoire has just over 150,000 clones, less than 85% of them found once; the top ten carry roughly 6.4%. The source material was peripheral blood. Every receptor here comes from a middle-aged woman with COVID-19, enrolled during active disease.

This sequence joins TRBV7-3 and TRBJ1-1; D may be TRBD1 (5 bases). This CDR3 is 12 amino acids long. The V gene's germline CDR1 is SGHTA and CDR2 FQGTGA. V gave up 5 bases and J gave up 6 bases, with 10 bases separating them. The CDR3 nucleotides are TGTGCCAGCAGCATGGGGGGAGCTGAAGCTTTCTTT. It encodes CASSMGGAEAFF.

CDR3 sequence reads: CASSFLTGEYTGELFF. In DNA form, the CDR3 reads TGTGCCAGCAGCTTTTTGACAGGGGAGTACACCGGGGAGCTGTTTTTT. This chain joins TRBV7-6 and TRBJ2-2; 8 nucleotides align to TRBD1. The trim removed 3 bases at V and 3 bases at J, leaving 6 bases unmatched. CDR3 length: 16 residues. Germline V lookup: CDR1 SGHVS, CDR2 FNYEAQ.

The V and J genes are TRBV5-5 and TRBJ1-6, with 8 positions matching TRBD1. J gave up 8 bases and V 4 bases, and 5 bases lay outside the gene matches. Per the germline V gene, CDR1 is SGHKS and CDR2 is YYEKEE (reference sequence). The CDR3 consists of 14 residues. CDR3 amino acids: CASSRTGFYSPLHF. The CDR3 region has the DNA TGTGCCAGCAGCCGGACAGGGTTTTATTCACCCCTCCACTTT. The whole variable domain, filled in from reference TRBV5-5 and TRBJ1-6, reads DAGVTQSPTHLIKTRGQQVTLRCSPISGHKSVSWYQQVLGQGPQFIFQYYEKEERGRGNFPDRFSARQFPNYSSELNVNALLLGDSALYLCASSRTGFYSPLHFGNGTRLTVT.

The gene calls are TRBV5-5 and TRBJ2-2; D remains ambiguous. Germline CDR1 is SGHKS and CDR2 is YYEKEE (reference sequence). The CDR3 has 16 residues. Trimming stripped 0 bases from V and 0 bases from J, with 9 bases between. As DNA, the CDR3 is TGTGCCAGCAGCTTGGCCTGGCAGACGAACACCGGGGAGCTGTTTTTT. The encoded protein is CASSLAWQTNTGELFF. The whole variable domain, remainder taken from reference TRBV5-5 and TRBJ2-2, is DAGVTQSPTHLIKTRGQQVTLRCSPISGHKSVSWYQQVLGQGPQFIFQYYEKEERGRGNFPDRFSARQFPNYSSELNVNALLLGDSALYLCASSLAWQTNTGELFFGEGSRLTVL.

The rearrangement links TRBV15 to TRBJ2-1; no reliable D call. There are 13 residues in the CDR3. V lost 0 bases and J 9 bases, leaving 9 bases between the germline ends. From germline, CDR1 is LNHNV and CDR2 YYDKDF (reference sequence). CDR3 in DNA: TGTGCCACCAGCAGAGAGATACGGAGTGAGCAGTTCTTC. This translates into CATSREIRSEQFF. Full variable domain (remainder filled in from reference TRBV15 and TRBJ2-1): DAMVIQNPRYQVTQFGKPVTLSCSQTLNHNVMYWYQQKSSQAPKLLFHYYDKDFNNEADTPDNFQSRRPNTSFCFLDIRSPGLGDTAMYLCATSREIRSEQFFGPGTRLTVL.

The chain recombines TRBV19 with TRBJ2-7, with 7 bases matching TRBD2. With 10 bases clipped from V and 2 bases from J, the junction kept 8 bases outside the gene matches. The CDR3 runs to 13 residues. Germline assignment: CDR1 LNHDA and CDR2 SQIVND (reference sequence). The CDR3 here is CATGRGTTYEQYF. The CDR3 coding sequence is TGTGCCACCGGGCGTGGGACTACCTACGAGCAGTACTTC.

This clone was seen just once. V is TRBV7-9 and J is TRBJ2-7; 14 bases are a match to TRBD2. The V gene end was trimmed by 5 bases and the J gene end by 5 bases; junction bases not matched to a gene: 5. The CDR3 spans 15 residues. The germline gives CDR1 SEHNR, CDR2 FQNEAQ (reference sequence). This CDR3 reads CASSAGTSGSDEQYV. Written as DNA, the CDR3 is TGTGCCAGCAGCGCCGGGACTAGCGGGAGCGACGAGCAGTACGTC.

V gene TRBV6-4 combines with J gene TRBJ2-7; 10 nucleotides match TRBD2. V was pared by 7 bases and J by 3 bases, with 9 bases of the junction left unmatched. Germline CDR1 MRHNA, CDR2 SNTAGT. This CDR3 comprises 15 residues. CDR3 sequence (DNA): TGTGCCAGCACTCAAGGACTAGCGGAGATCTACGAGCAGTACTTC. It translates to CASTQGLAEIYEQYF.

This clone was observed once. J is TRBJ1-2 and V is TRBV6-5; D may be TRBD1 (6 bases). Per the germline V gene, CDR1 is MNHEY and CDR2 is SVGAGI. V was cut by 10 bases and J by 6 bases, with 15 bases left in between. CDR3 length equals 12 residues. CDR3 bases: TGTGCCACCGGTTGGGGGCTGAATGGCTACACCTTC. This encodes CATGWGLNGYTF.

This clone appeared many times. The rearrangement uses TRBV9 and TRBJ2-3; weak D call: TRBD2 (5 bases). V lost 4 bases and J lost 2, with 14 bases in between. There are 15 residues in the CDR3. Germline CDR1 and CDR2: SGDLS and YYNGEE. For the CDR3, the DNA is TGTGCCAGCAGCATACGGACGGGATTCACAGATACGCAGTATTTT. Its protein product is CASSIRTGFTDTQYF.

A single count supports this clone. The rearrangement links TRBV6-6 to TRBJ2-5, with D perhaps matching TRBD2 (5 bases). CDR1 is MNHNY and CDR2 is SVGAGI in the germline V gene (reference sequence). The CDR3 is 13 residues long. V lost 4 bases to trimming and J lost 4 bases, with 10 bases between them. The CDR3 DNA reads TGTGCCAGCAGTTCTAGCTTTGGAGAGACCCAGTACTTC. Its translation: CASSSSFGETQYF.

This chain uses TRBV7-2 with TRBJ2-5; tentatively, D is TRBD1 (5 bases). Germline loops: CDR1 SGHTA, CDR2 FQGNSA. The V end lost 1 base, the J end lost 5 bases, and 20 bases lay between the germline ends. This CDR3 has 17 residues. The CDR3 loop is CASSLVRSTDPRETQYF. For the CDR3, the DNA is TGTGCCAGCAGCTTAGTACGGTCGACAGACCCCAGGGAGACCCAGTACTTC.

This clone was seen a single time. CDR3 protein: CASSLFNSNTGELFF. The CDR3 DNA is TGTGCCAGCAGTTTATTTAACTCGAACACCGGGGAGCTGTTTTTT. The chain employs TRBV27 and TRBJ2-2; no reliable D call. The CDR3 totals 15 residues. The germline V gene encodes CDR1 MNHEY and CDR2 SMNVEV (reference sequence). The germline V and J ends were trimmed by 1 base and 0 bases, with 6 bases remaining between them.

This clone was seen a handful of times. The chain links TRBV6-5 to TRBJ1-3; 7 bases align to TRBD1. Germline assignment: CDR1 MNHEY and CDR2 SVGAGI. This CDR3 is 15 amino acids long. Trimming removed 1 base from V and 4 bases from J; junction bases left unmatched: 4. CDR3 protein: CASSYLGGAGNTIYF. CDR3 in DNA: TGTGCCAGCAGTTACTTAGGGGGCGCCGGAAACACCATATATTTT.

The V and J genes are TRBV14 and TRBJ2-7, with TRBD2 identical over 13 bases. J was trimmed by 4 bases and V by 0 bases; bases with no gene match: 3. The V gene's germline CDR1 is SGHDN and CDR2 FVKESK. The CDR3 extends over 16 amino acids. CDR3 in amino acids: CASSQELGLAGYEQYV. CDR3 DNA: TGTGCCAGCAGCCAAGAATTGGGACTAGCGGGGTACGAGCAGTACGTC.

This rearrangement joins TRBV2 to TRBJ1-5; no reliable D call. V was clipped by 7 bases and J by 6 bases, with 13 bases between them. Germline CDR1 and CDR2: SNHLY and FYNNEI. The CDR3 runs to 13 residues. In nucleotides, the CDR3 is TGTGCCAGCAAAGGAGAGGGTCCTCAGCCCCAGCATTTT. It codes for CASKGEGPQPQHF.

The chain has TRBV9 and TRBJ2-3, with D hard to call. The germline V gene encodes CDR1 SGDLS and CDR2 YYNGEE. Trimming left V 3 bases short and J 2 bases short, with 7 bases between. The CDR3 consists of 13 residues. DNA for the CDR3: TGTGCCAGCAGCGCCGTACTCACAGATACGCAGTATTTT. This sequence encodes CASSAVLTDTQYF.

This chain links TRBV11-3 with TRBJ1-5; D not resolved. Trimming removed 0 bases at V and 0 bases at J, with 6 bases between. This CDR3 has 15 residues. Germline assignment: CDR1 SGHNT and CDR2 YENEEA. The CDR3 loop is CASSLDFHSNQPQHF. The CDR3 DNA reads TGTGCCAGCAGCTTAGATTTCCATAGCAATCAGCCCCAGCATTTT.

The chain has TRBV25-1 and TRBJ2-3; 8 bases match TRBD2. Germline lookup yields CDR1 MGHDK and CDR2 SYGVNS. The CDR3 spans 18 residues. Trimming took 4 bases from V and 4 from J; bases not matched to a gene: 16. CDR3 bases: TGTGCCAGCAGTGTGATTTTGGAGGGACATAGCGGGGCAGATACGCAGTATTTT. Its protein is CASSVILEGHSGADTQYF.

The chain links TRBV7-9 to TRBJ1-5; D ambiguous. Germline V lookup: CDR1 SEHNR, CDR2 FQNEAQ (reference sequence). The CDR3 has 15 amino acids. Trimming removed 1 base from V and 5 bases from J, with 12 bases in between. CDR3 protein: CASSLGSGNYQPQHF. The CDR3 DNA follows: TGTGCCAGCAGCTTAGGGTCGGGGAACTATCAGCCCCAGCATTTT.

The table lists this clone with a few counts. The chain is built from TRBV5-1 and TRBJ1-1; a weak D match, TRBD1 (5 bases). V lost 3 bases, J lost 1 base, and 13 bases lay in between. CDR3 size: 15 residues. Per the germline V gene, CDR1 is SGHRS and CDR2 is YFSETQ. Here the CDR3 reads CASSWNAGGNTEAFF. CDR3 nucleotides: TGCGCCAGCAGCTGGAACGCCGGGGGGAACACTGAAGCTTTCTTT.

This rearrangement joins TRBV10-2 to TRBJ1-1; D is ambiguous. Germline values: CDR1 WSHSY, CDR2 SAAADI. The CDR3 sequence is 13 residues long. Trimming took 2 bases from V and 3 from J, leaving 7 bases between them. The CDR3 bases are TGCGCCAGCAGTGAGGCTATCCACACTGAAGCTTTCTTT. Protein sequence: CASSEAIHTEAFF.